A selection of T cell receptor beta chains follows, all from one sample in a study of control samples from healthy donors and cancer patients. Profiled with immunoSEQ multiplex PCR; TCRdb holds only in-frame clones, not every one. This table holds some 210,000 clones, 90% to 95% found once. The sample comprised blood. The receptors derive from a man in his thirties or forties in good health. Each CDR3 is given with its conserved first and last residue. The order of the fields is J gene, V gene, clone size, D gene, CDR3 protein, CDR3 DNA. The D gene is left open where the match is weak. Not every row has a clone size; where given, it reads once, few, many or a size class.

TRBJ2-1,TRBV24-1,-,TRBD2,CATSDLTSGGLNEQFF,TGTGCCACCAGTGATTTGACTAGCGGGGGTTTGAATGAGCAGTTCTTC
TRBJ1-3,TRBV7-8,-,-,CASSLAGAGNTIYF,TGTGCCAGCAGCTTAGCCGGGGCCGGAAACACCATATATTTT
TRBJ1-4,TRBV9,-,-,CASSVGGLSEKLFF,TGTGCCAGCAGCGTAGGTGGGCTTAGTGAAAAACTGTTTTTT
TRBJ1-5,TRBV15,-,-,CATSSHPGHQPQHF,TGTGCCACCAGCAGTCACCCAGGGCATCAGCCCCAGCATTTT
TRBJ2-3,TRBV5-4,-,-,CASSFRQVANTQYF,TGTGCCAGCAGCTTCAGACAAGTGGCGAATACGCAGTATTTT
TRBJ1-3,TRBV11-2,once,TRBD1,CASSLGRGQSYGNTIYF,TGTGCCAGCAGCTTAGGGAGGGGACAGAGCTACGGAAACACCATATATTTT
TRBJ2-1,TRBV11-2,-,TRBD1,CASSLETGDDNEQFF,TGTGCCAGCAGCTTAGAGACAGGGGATGACAATGAGCAGTTCTTC
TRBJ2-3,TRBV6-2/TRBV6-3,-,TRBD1,CASSHQRTGGDTQYF,TGTGCCAGCAGTCACCAACGGACAGGGGGAGATACGCAGTATTTT
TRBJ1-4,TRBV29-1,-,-,CSVGPRGATNEKLFF,TGCAGCGTAGGCCCCAGGGGAGCAACTAATGAAAAACTGTTTTTT
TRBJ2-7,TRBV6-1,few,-,CASSDGQSYEQYF,TGTGCCAGCAGTGATGGGCAGAGCTACGAGCAGTACTTC
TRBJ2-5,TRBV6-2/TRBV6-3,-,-,CASSFRARGINQETQYF,TGTGCCAGCAGTTTCCGTGCTCGGGGGATTAATCAAGAGACCCAGTACTTC
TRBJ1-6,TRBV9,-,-,CASSQAGTLLHNSPLHF,TGTGCCAGCAGTCAAGCGGGTACATTGCTCCATAATTCACCCCTCCACTTT
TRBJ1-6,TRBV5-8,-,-,CASSLGEGSSPLHF,TGTGCCAGCAGCTTGGGTGAGGGGTCTTCACCCCTCCACTTT
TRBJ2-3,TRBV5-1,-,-,CASSLSDTQYF,TGCGCCAGCAGCTTGTCCGATACGCAGTATTTT